This TCR beta chain is drawn from a study of cytomegalovirus exposure and HLA in healthy donors. The PCR contained 60 Vbeta and 13 Jbeta primers. Using immunoSEQ multiplex PCR, the repertoire was profiled, and TCRdb retains in-frame clones only, with some absent. The sample holds 120,000 to 150,000 clones; 76% are singletons and the top ten take around 1.7%. This CDR3 spans 15 amino acids. Germline lookup yields CDR1 SGHDN and CDR2 FVKESK. After removal of 4 bases from V and 7 bases from J, the junction contained 9 bases not matched to a gene. V is TRBV14 and J is TRBJ2-1, with 8 bases identical to TRBD2. The receptor comes from a woman between 40 and 50 years old in good health and CMV-seronegative. Material: PBMCs. The CDR3 bases are TGTGCCAGCAGCCTTCTAGCGGGCCTACGGAATGAGCAGTTCTTC. Amino acid sequence: CASSLLAGLRNEQFF.